This TCR beta chain was found in a study of blood T cell repertoires in COVID-19. Study context: Nucleic acid was either cDNA or gDNA, and it came from T cells, B-cell-depleted T cells, or PBMCs.

J was trimmed by 6 bases and V by 6 bases; bases with no gene match: 4. CDR1 and CDR2 (germline): MDHEN, SYDVKM. The CDR3 is 12 amino acids. Sequencing was performed with immunoSEQ multiplex PCR; in TCRdb, only in-frame clones are kept and a portion is missing. The data contain about 280,000 clones, 87% of them singletons. This clonotype was sampled from a woman between 45 and 60 years old who had recovered from COVID-19. The chain combines TRBV28 with TRBJ1-2; TRBD1 agrees at 7 bases. The sample was peripheral blood. CDR3 DNA sequence: TGTGCCAGCAGGTACACAGGGGATGGCTACACCTTC. Its protein is CASRYTGDGYTF.